Listed below are T cell receptor beta chains from one sample, sequenced in a study of T-cell memory formation after mild COVID-19. One entry per CDR3 protein, called by TCRdb with MiXCR from the 5' RACE reads. The sample holds approximately 230,000 distinct CDR3 sequences, around 15% seen once. Sequencing was performed on PBMCs or a T cell subset sorted from them (not recorded which). Source of these receptors: a man aged 18-30 years who had mild COVID-19 (a few samples of this study predate the infection). Cell type and time point are not known. Each CDR3 is given with its conserved first and last residue. Fields, in order: D gene, clone size, J gene, V gene, CDR3 DNA, CDR3 protein. The D gene is left open where the match is weak. A clone size is listed for some rows: how often the clone was seen (once, few, many), or a class if it is expanded.

>TRBD2|many|TRBJ2-7|TRBV5-1
TGCGCCAGCAGCTTGCAAAGCGGGGAGGACGAGCAGTACTTC
CASSLQSGEDEQYF
>TRBD2|NA|TRBJ2-3|TRBV28
TGTGCCAGCAGGTCCACTAGCGGGGGGGGTCTAATCGAGTATTTT
CASRSTSGGGLIEYF
>NA|few|TRBJ2-1|TRBV7-8
TGTGCCAGCAGCTTAGTGCAAGACGATGAGCAGTTCTTC
CASSLVQDDEQFF
>NA|few|TRBJ1-1|TRBV12-3/TRBV12-4
TGTGCCAGCAGGAGGGGACCGGGGGGGCTGGGAGCTTTCTTT
CASRRGPGGLGAFF
>NA|NA|TRBJ1-1|TRBV20-1
TGCAGTTACCCACGGGGACACCCCTACGGCACTGAAGCTTTCTTT
CSYPRGHPYGTEAFF
>TRBD1|few|TRBJ2-1|TRBV7-2
TGTGCCAGCAGCACCCGACAGGGGCAAATATTCTTC
CASSTRQGQIFF
>NA|few|TRBJ1-3|TRBV11-1
TGTGCCAGCAGCTTAGCCCGGGTGACCGTCTCTGGAAACACCATATATTTT
CASSLARVTVSGNTIYF
>TRBD1|few|TRBJ1-1|TRBV19
TGTGCCAGTATTAACAGGGGCGGGAACACTGAAGCTTTCTTT
CASINRGGNTEAFF
>NA|NA|TRBJ2-5|TRBV24-1
TGTGCCACCAGTGATTCTACAGGTGCAGAGACCCAGTACTTC
CATSDSTGAETQYF
>NA|few|TRBJ2-3|TRBV5-1
TGCGCCAGCAAGGAGGGGGGCAGCACAGATACGCAGTATTTT
CASKEGGSTDTQYF
>NA|many|TRBJ1-1|TRBV7-9
TGTGCCAGCAGCTCCCGCGGCGAGGGACGGGGCACTGAAGCTTTCTTT
CASSSRGEGRGTEAFF
>NA|many|TRBJ1-5|TRBV2
TGTGCCAGCAGACAGGGAGGGGGTCAGCCCCAGCATTTT
CASRQGGGQPQHF
>TRBD1|NA|TRBJ2-7|TRBV2
TGTGCCAGCAACGGACAGGGGGTAAACTACGAGCAGTACTTC
CASNGQGVNYEQYF
>NA|few|TRBJ1-6|TRBV5-1
TGCGCCAGCAGCTATGGCAGCACCTCACCCCTCCACTTT
CASSYGSTSPLHF
>TRBD1|NA|TRBJ1-4|TRBV7-2
TGTGCCAGCAGCCCCAGACAGGGATGGGAAAAACTGTTTTTT
CASSPRQGWEKLFF
>NA|NA|TRBJ1-1|TRBV7-2
TGTGCCAGCAGCTTAGTAGGGGGTCACACTGAAGCTTTCTTT
CASSLVGGHTEAFF
>NA|NA|TRBJ2-3|TRBV4-3
TGCGCCAGCAGCCAAGATCGAAGATGGGGGGGCGGAGATACGCAGTATTTT
CASSQDRRWGGGDTQYF
>NA|many|TRBJ2-3|TRBV6-5
TGTGCCACCCAAAGGGACGCGACAGATACGCAGTATTTT
CATQRDATDTQYF
>NA|few|TRBJ2-5|TRBV7-3
TGTGCCAGCAGCTTAACCCCCCTCCGGGACGGCCAAGAGACCCAGTACTTC
CASSLTPLRDGQETQYF
>NA|few|TRBJ1-2|TRBV20-1
TGCAGTGCTAGAGAACAGGCAGATGGCTACACCTTC
CSAREQADGYTF
>NA|NA|TRBJ1-2|TRBV6-5
TGTGCCAGCGGAAATCCGGGACCTTTTGGCTACACCTTC
CASGNPGPFGYTF
>NA|NA|TRBJ1-3|TRBV5-6
TGTGCCAGCAGCTGGGGACTTAACGGAAACACCATATATTTT
CASSWGLNGNTIYF
>NA|many|TRBJ2-3|TRBV19
TGTGCCAGTAGTATGCAGGGAACAGATACGCAGTATTTT
CASSMQGTDTQYF
>TRBD1|NA|TRBJ1-3|TRBV18
TGTGCCAGCTCACCCTCCAGACAGGGGGCTGGAAACACCATATATTTT
CASSPSRQGAGNTIYF
>NA|NA|TRBJ2-5|TRBV2
TGTGCCAGCAGTAACCCCCGGGCCCAGTACTTC
CASSNPRAQYF
>TRBD1|NA|TRBJ2-3|TRBV5-1
TGCGCCAGCAGCCCCGGACAGGTACTGAGCACAGATACGCAGTATTTT
CASSPGQVLSTDTQYF
>TRBD1|NA|TRBJ1-6|TRBV28
TGTGCCAGCAGTTTACCCAGGACAGGGGCTGGGGGTTCACCCCTCCACTTT
CASSLPRTGAGGSPLHF
>NA|few|TRBJ1-1|TRBV7-2
TGTGCCAGCAGCCGGGGGGCAGCATCGAACACTGAAGCTTTCTTT
CASSRGAASNTEAFF
>NA|once|TRBJ2-3|TRBV4-1
TGCGCCAGCAGCCAAGGGGTCTCAGGAGGCACAGATACGCAGTATTTT
CASSQGVSGGTDTQYF
>TRBD1|NA|TRBJ1-5|TRBV6-5
TGTGCCAGCAGTTACTCGTATGGGACAGTTAGCAATCAGCCCCAGCATTTT
CASSYSYGTVSNQPQHF
>NA|few|TRBJ1-6|TRBV6-5
TGTGCCAGCAGTTACGGGACGGAACTCCACTTT
CASSYGTELHF
>NA|NA|TRBJ1-2|TRBV3-1
TGTGCCAGCAGCCACCGTCAGAAATCGGATGGCTACACCTTC
CASSHRQKSDGYTF
>TRBD1|few|TRBJ2-6|TRBV5-1
TGCGCCAGCAGCTTTTTGGGACAGGGGGCCGGGGCCAACGTCCTGACTTTC
CASSFLGQGAGANVLTF
>TRBD1|NA|TRBJ2-6|TRBV6-2/TRBV6-3
TGTGCCAGCCAGGACAGGGGAGCTGGGGCCAACGTCCTGACTTTC
CASQDRGAGANVLTF
>NA|NA|TRBJ1-2|TRBV7-9
TGTGCCAGCAGCTTAGGGGCAGGATCTGACTATGGCTACACCTTC
CASSLGAGSDYGYTF
>NA|few|TRBJ1-4|TRBV20-1
TGCAGTGCCAACGACGTGGAGCAGGGCGAAAAACTGTTTTTT
CSANDVEQGEKLFF
>TRBD1|few|TRBJ2-5|TRBV7-9
TGTGCCAGCAGAAACCCACACACGGGACAGGGGACGTGGGAGACCCAGTACTTC
CASRNPHTGQGTWETQYF
>NA|NA|TRBJ1-1|TRBV29-1
TGCAGCGTTGTGGCAGGGTCCACTGAAGCTTTCTTT
CSVVAGSTEAFF
>NA|NA|TRBJ1-2|TRBV5-1
TGCGCCAGCGCCGCAGAGGGATATGGCTACACCTTC
CASAAEGYGYTF
>TRBD1|NA|TRBJ1-3|TRBV7-2
TGTGCCAGCAGCCGAACCGGGACAGCCTTCTCTGGAAACACCATATATTTT
CASSRTGTAFSGNTIYF
>TRBD1|few|TRBJ2-3|TRBV20-1
TGCAGTGCACGGCCCCCGACAGGGGACACAGATACGCAGTATTTT
CSARPPTGDTDTQYF
>NA|few|TRBJ2-7|TRBV10-3
TGTGCCATCAGTGGTGTCTCCGAGCAGTACTTC
CAISGVSEQYF
>TRBD1|few|TRBJ1-2|TRBV20-1
TGCAGTGCTTCCGGGACAGGGAAAGAGGATGGCTACACCTTC
CSASGTGKEDGYTF
>TRBD1|few|TRBJ2-1|TRBV20-1
TGCAGTGCTCACAAATACACAGGGGGCTCGGGTGAGCAGTTCTTC
CSAHKYTGGSGEQFF
>TRBD1|NA|TRBJ2-1|TRBV11-2
TGTGCCAGCACCCAGGACAGGGCTCTTCAGGGCAATGAGCAGTTCTTC
CASTQDRALQGNEQFF
>TRBD1|few|TRBJ2-5|TRBV7-9
TGTGCCAGCAGCCGAGGGGGCCGTATGGAGACCCAGTACTTC
CASSRGGRMETQYF
>NA|few|TRBJ2-1|TRBV5-1
TGCGCCAGCAGCTTGGTCCCCTCCAACAATGAGCAGTTCTTC
CASSLVPSNNEQFF
>NA|NA|TRBJ2-1|TRBV5-8
TGTGCCAGCAGATATGGTGTCCCGAATGAGCAGTTCTTC
CASRYGVPNEQFF
>TRBD1|NA|TRBJ1-1|TRBV12-3/TRBV12-4
TGTGCCAGCAGAGAACAGGGGCTCGCTGAAGCTTTCTTT
CASREQGLAEAFF
>NA|many|TRBJ1-3|TRBV11-2
TGTGCCAGCAGCTTAGATAGGGCTGGAAACACCATATATTTT
CASSLDRAGNTIYF
>NA|NA|TRBJ2-5|TRBV6-2/TRBV6-3
TGTGCCAGCAGTTACTCGGCTAGCCGAGAGACCCAGTACTTC
CASSYSASRETQYF
>TRBD1|few|TRBJ2-3|TRBV12-3/TRBV12-4
TGTGCCAGCATTAACCCGGACAGGGGCACAGATACGCAGTATTTT
CASINPDRGTDTQYF
>TRBD1|NA|TRBJ2-7|TRBV5-1
TGCGCCAGCAGCTTGGGACAGGGTATCTACGAGCAGTACTTC
CASSLGQGIYEQYF
>NA|NA|TRBJ1-3|TRBV5-1
TGCGCCAGCAGCTCGGTATCAGGGGCTGGAAACACCATATATTTT
CASSSVSGAGNTIYF
>NA|few|TRBJ1-3|TRBV30
TGTGCCTGGACCCAACCGCGAAGTTCTGGAAACACCATATATTTT
CAWTQPRSSGNTIYF
>TRBD2|many|TRBJ2-1|TRBV27
TGTGCCAGCAGTTTGACCCTAGCGGGGGCCTCCTACAATGAGCAGTTCTTC
CASSLTLAGASYNEQFF
>NA|NA|TRBJ1-5|TRBV29-1
TGCAGCGTCAGGGTTAGCAATCAGCCCCAGCATTTT
CSVRVSNQPQHF
>NA|few|TRBJ2-4|TRBV14
TGTGCCAGCAGCCAAGTCCTACAGGGAAGCATTCAGTACTTC
CASSQVLQGSIQYF
>TRBD2|NA|TRBJ2-5|TRBV7-2
TGTGCCAGCAGCCCGGGGGGGCTTCAAGAGACCCAGTACTTC
CASSPGGLQETQYF
>NA|NA|TRBJ1-2|TRBV20-1
TGCAGTGCTACGTACTCCTATGGCTACACCTTC
CSATYSYGYTF